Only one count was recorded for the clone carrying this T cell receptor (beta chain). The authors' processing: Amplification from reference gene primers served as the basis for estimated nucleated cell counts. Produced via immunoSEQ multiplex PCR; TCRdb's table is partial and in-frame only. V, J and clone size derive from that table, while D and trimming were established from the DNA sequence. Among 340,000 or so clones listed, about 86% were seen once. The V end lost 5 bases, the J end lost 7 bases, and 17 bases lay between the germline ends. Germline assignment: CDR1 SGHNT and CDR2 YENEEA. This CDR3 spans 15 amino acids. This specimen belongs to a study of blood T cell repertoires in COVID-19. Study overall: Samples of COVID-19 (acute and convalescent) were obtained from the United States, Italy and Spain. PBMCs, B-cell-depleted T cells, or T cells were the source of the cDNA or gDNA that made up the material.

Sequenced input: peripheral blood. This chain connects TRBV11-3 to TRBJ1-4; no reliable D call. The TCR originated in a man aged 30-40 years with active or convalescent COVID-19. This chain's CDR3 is CASSQRSQLGEKLFF. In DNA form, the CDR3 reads TGTGCCAGCAGCCAGAGGAGTCAGTTAGGTGAAAAACTGTTTTTT.